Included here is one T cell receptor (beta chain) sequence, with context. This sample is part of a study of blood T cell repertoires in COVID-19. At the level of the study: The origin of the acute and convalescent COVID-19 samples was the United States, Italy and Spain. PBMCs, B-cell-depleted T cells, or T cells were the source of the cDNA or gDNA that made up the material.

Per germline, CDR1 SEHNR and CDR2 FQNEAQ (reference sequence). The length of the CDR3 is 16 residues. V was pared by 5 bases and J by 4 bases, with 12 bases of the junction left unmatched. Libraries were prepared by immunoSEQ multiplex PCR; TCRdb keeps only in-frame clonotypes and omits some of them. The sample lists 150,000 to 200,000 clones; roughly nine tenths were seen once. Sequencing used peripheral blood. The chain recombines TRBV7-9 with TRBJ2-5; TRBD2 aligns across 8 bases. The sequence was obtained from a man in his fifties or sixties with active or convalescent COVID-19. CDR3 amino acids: CASSPPGRGRLETQYF. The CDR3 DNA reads TGTGCCAGCAGCCCCCCCGGGAGGGGACGGTTAGAGACCCAGTACTTC. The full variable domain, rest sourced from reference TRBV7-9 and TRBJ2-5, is DTGVSQNPRHKITKRGQNVTFRCDPISEHNRLYWYRQTLGQGPEFLTYFQNEAQLEKSRLLSDRFSAERPKGSFSTLEIQRTEQGDSAMYLCASSPPGRGRLETQYFGPGTRLLVL.